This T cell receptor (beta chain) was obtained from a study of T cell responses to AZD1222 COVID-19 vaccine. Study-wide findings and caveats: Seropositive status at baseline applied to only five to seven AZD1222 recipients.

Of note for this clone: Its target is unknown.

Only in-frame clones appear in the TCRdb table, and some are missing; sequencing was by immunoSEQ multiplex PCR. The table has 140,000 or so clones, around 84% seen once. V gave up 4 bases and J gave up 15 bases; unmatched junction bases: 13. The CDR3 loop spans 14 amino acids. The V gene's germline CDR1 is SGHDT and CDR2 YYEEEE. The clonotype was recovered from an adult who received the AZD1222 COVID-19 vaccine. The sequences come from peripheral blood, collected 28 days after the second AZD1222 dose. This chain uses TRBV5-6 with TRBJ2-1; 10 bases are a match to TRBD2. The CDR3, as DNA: TGTGCCAGCAGCCGGCGGGGTAGCGGGAGGTTAATGTTCTTC. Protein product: CASSRRGSGRLMFF.